Listed here are 4 T cell receptor beta chains from one sample, sequenced in a study of T cell responses to AZD1222 COVID-19 vaccine. Measured with immunoSEQ multiplex PCR; TCRdb has only the in-frame clones, and not every one. The repertoire holds about 53,000 clones, about four fifths seen once, with approximately 30% in the top ten. This material consisted of peripheral blood, taken on day 0 of AZD1222 vaccination. These receptors originate from an adult in good health.

The gene calls are TRBV2 and TRBJ1-1, with D perhaps TRBD1 (5 bases). The CDR3 length is 15 residues. Trimming took 6 bases from V and 0 from J, leaving 14 bases between them. Per the germline V gene, CDR1 is SNHLY and CDR2 is FYNNEI. The DNA of the CDR3 is TGTGCCAGCAGAGTGACAGTCCTCATGAACACTGAAGCTTTCTTT. The encoded protein is CASRVTVLMNTEAFF.

DNA for the CDR3: TGTGCCAGCAGTCCCGTGAATAATGAAAAACTGTTTTTT. Residues: CASSPVNNEKLFF. The chain is built from TRBV7-6 and TRBJ1-4; D uncertain. The CDR3 loop spans 13 amino acids. Germline CDR1 SGHVS, CDR2 FNYEAQ. V dropped 6 bases and J dropped 4 bases, with 9 bases sitting between them. Together with reference TRBV7-6 and TRBJ1-4, the CDR3 gives the full variable domain: GAGVSQSPRYKVTKRGQDVALRCDPISGHVSLYWYRQALGQGPEFLTYFNYEAQQDKSGLPNDRFSAERPEGSISTLTIQRTEQRDSAMYRCASSPVNNEKLFFGSGTQLSVL.

V is TRBV28 and J is TRBJ2-1; TRBD2 matches 11 bases. V trimming: 4 bases; J trimming: 5 bases; junction bases outside the gene matches: 4. This CDR3 contains 15 residues. The V gene's germline CDR1 is MDHEN and CDR2 SYDVKM. The CDR3: CASSSPGLADNEQFF. CDR3 nucleotides: TGTGCCAGCAGTTCCCCGGGACTAGCGGACAATGAGCAGTTCTTC.

This clone was counted a few times. The CDR3 DNA reads TGTGCCAGCAGTGGGACAGCCCAAGGGGAGACCCAGTACTTC. Protein product: CASSGTAQGETQYF. The rearrangement links TRBV2 to TRBJ2-5; D possibly corresponds to TRBD1 (6 bases). The CDR3 sequence is 14 residues long. V was cut by 4 bases and J by 5 bases, with 14 bases left in between. Germline V gene sequence: CDR1 SNHLY, CDR2 FYNNEI.